This T cell receptor beta chain was recorded in a study of shared T cell receptors in the human thymus. TCRdb's copy holds only in-frame clones and misses some; the assay was immunoSEQ multiplex PCR. The sample lists some 660,000 clones, approximately 89% occurring once. The CDR3 has 15 amino acids. CDR1 is SGHDT, CDR2 YYEEEE, per germline. The V gene end was trimmed by 1 base and the J gene end by 6 bases; junction bases not matched to a gene: 10. This sample was shared with a second study, whose subject was human thymus T cells. That report notes: Resected material from corrective heart surgery provided the thymus tissue analysed. Both thymic and peripheral blood repertoires showed apparently biased V and J usage. Thymic TCR repertoires of unrelated people reportedly overlapped highly.

This TCR derives from a boy under three years old with a congenital heart defect. The chain couples TRBV5-6 to TRBJ2-7; 7 positions agree with TRBD1. The sequenced sample consisted of thymocytes. CDR3 amino acids: CASSLKGQGVCEQYF. The CDR3 nucleotides are TGTGCCAGCAGCTTGAAAGGGCAGGGGGTATGCGAGCAGTACTTC.